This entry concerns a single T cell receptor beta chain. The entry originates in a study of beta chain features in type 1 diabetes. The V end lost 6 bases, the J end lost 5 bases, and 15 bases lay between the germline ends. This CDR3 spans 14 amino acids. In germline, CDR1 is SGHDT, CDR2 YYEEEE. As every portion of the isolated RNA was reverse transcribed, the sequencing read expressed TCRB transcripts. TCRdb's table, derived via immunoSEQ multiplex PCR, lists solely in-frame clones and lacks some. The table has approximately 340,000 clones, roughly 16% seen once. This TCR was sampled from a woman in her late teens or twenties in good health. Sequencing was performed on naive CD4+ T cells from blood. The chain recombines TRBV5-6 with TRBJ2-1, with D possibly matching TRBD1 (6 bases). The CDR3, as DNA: TGTGCCAGCACCAAATTAGGACAGAACAATGAGCAGTTCTTC. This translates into CASTKLGQNNEQFF.